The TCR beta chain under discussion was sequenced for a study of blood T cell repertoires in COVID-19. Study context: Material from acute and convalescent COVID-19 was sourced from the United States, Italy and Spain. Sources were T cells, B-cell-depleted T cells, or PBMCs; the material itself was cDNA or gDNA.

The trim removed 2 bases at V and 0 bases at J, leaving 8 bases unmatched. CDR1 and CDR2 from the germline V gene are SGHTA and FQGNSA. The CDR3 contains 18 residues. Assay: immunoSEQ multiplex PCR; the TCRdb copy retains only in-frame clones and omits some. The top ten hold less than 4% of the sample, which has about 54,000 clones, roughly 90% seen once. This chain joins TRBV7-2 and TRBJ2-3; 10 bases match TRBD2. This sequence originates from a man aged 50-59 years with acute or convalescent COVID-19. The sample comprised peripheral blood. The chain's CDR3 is CASSLKGVAGGSTDTQYF. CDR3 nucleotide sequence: TGTGCCAGCAGCTTAAAAGGGGTAGCGGGAGGAAGCACAGATACGCAGTATTTT.